The next 17 T cell receptor beta chains were all read from a single sample in a study of cytomegalovirus exposure and HLA in healthy donors. The PCR used 60 Vbeta and 13 Jbeta primers. The repertoire was sequenced with immunoSEQ multiplex PCR; TCRdb's copy has only in-frame clones and lacks some. The table shows roughly 190,000 clones, with roughly 70% occurring only once. Sequenced input: PBMCs. These receptors were collected from a woman aged 25 to 45 in good health and CMV-seronegative.

The J gene is TRBJ1-2, the V gene TRBV7-6, with 9 bases matching TRBD1. Germline V gene sequence: CDR1 SGHVS, CDR2 FNYEAQ. V trimming: 0 bases; J trimming: 7 bases; junction bases outside the gene matches: 9. This CDR3 spans 16 amino acids. The DNA of the CDR3 is TGTGCCAGCAGCTTAGCGCTGGGACAGGGCCCCGGTGGCTACACCTTC. It encodes CASSLALGQGPGGYTF. Full variable domain (rest looked up from reference TRBV7-6 and TRBJ1-2): GAGVSQSPRYKVTKRGQDVALRCDPISGHVSLYWYRQALGQGPEFLTYFNYEAQQDKSGLPNDRFSAERPEGSISTLTIQRTEQRDSAMYRCASSLALGQGPGGYTFGSGTRLTVV.

V usage is TRBV30 and J usage is TRBJ1-3, with a tentative D call TRBD1 (5 bases). Trimming removed 5 bases from V and 4 bases from J, with 9 bases in between. Germline CDR1 GTSNPN, CDR2 SVGIG (reference sequence). The CDR3 has 12 amino acids. DNA for the CDR3: TGTGCCTGGGACAGCACAGGAAACACCATATATTTT. As protein: CAWDSTGNTIYF.

This chain uses TRBV13 with TRBJ1-5; D may be TRBD1 (5 bases). V was trimmed by 0 bases and J by 1 base, leaving 7 bases between them. This CDR3 contains 15 residues. Germline CDR1 and CDR2: PRHDT and FYEKMQ (reference sequence). CDR3 loop: CASSLGRGSNQPQHF. In nucleotides, the CDR3 is TGTGCCAGCAGCTTAGGCCGGGGGAGCAATCAGCCCCAGCATTTT.

In DNA, the CDR3 is TGTGCCAGCAGTGCTACAGGGACAGGCCAGCCCCAGCATTTT. Translating it yields CASSATGTGQPQHF. The rearrangement links TRBV7-2 to TRBJ1-5, with TRBD1 matching 8 bases. Losses at the gene ends were 6 bases for V and 7 bases for J; bases not matched to a gene: 8. From germline, CDR1 is SGHTA and CDR2 FQGNSA. This CDR3 comprises 14 residues.

This chain uses TRBV19 with TRBJ1-2; D is possibly TRBD1 (5 bases). Germline loops: CDR1 LNHDA, CDR2 SQIVND (reference sequence). CDR3 length equals 12 residues. Trimming shortened V by 9 bases and J by 4 bases, and 12 bases separated the two germline ends. The CDR3 sequence: CASRDRSYGYTF. The CDR3, as DNA: TGTGCCAGCAGGGATAGAAGCTATGGCTACACCTTC.

The rearrangement joins TRBV30 to TRBJ1-2; D is perhaps TRBD1 (5 bases). V was clipped by 5 bases and J by 2 bases, with 6 bases between them. The CDR3 covers 11 residues. CDR1 and CDR2 from the germline V gene are GTSNPN and SVGIG (reference sequence). The CDR3 region has the DNA TGTGCCTGGGGACACAACTATGGCTACACCTTC. It yields the protein CAWGHNYGYTF.

This chain links TRBV7-3 with TRBJ2-2, with D perhaps TRBD2 (5 bases). Germline CDR1 SGHTA, CDR2 FQGTGA. V was cut by 5 bases and J by 5 bases, with 9 bases left in between. The CDR3 is made up of 13 amino acids. The CDR3 reads CASSEGLTGELFF. For the CDR3, the DNA is TGTGCCAGCAGCGAAGGACTGACCGGGGAGCTGTTTTTT.

The V call is TRBV5-6, the J call TRBJ2-1, with a weak D call TRBD1 (5 bases). The V gene's germline CDR1 is SGHDT and CDR2 YYEEEE. There are 13 residues in the CDR3. V shed 0 bases and J shed 8 bases, with 9 bases lying between them. The CDR3, as DNA: TGTGCCAGCAGCTTGGTTCAGGGCGATGAGCAGTTCTTC. It is translated as CASSLVQGDEQFF.

The rearrangement links TRBV6-5 to TRBJ2-7, with D possibly being TRBD2 (6 bases). CDR1 is MNHEY, CDR2 SVGAGI, per germline. Between the trimmed V and J ends, which lost 6 bases and 2 bases, there was a span of 8 bases. This CDR3 is 12 amino acids long. The CDR3 region is CASRRLAYEQYF. The CDR3 DNA reads TGTGCCAGCAGACGACTAGCCTACGAGCAGTACTTC.

Details on this clone: The sample has other DNA sequences that encode this CDR3 too. The chain is built from TRBV18 and TRBJ1-4; no reliable D call. Germline V gives CDR1 KGHSH, CDR2 LQKENI. This CDR3 has 14 residues. V was clipped by 6 bases and J by 0 bases, with 8 bases between them. CDR3 sequence: CASSPTATNEKLFF. The DNA of the CDR3 is TGTGCCAGCTCCCCTACAGCAACTAATGAAAAACTGTTTTTT.

This clone was observed a few times. The chain carries TRBV4-2 and TRBJ1-1, with 7 nucleotides matching TRBD1. From germline, CDR1 is LGHNA and CDR2 YNFKEQ. The V gene end was trimmed by 3 bases and the J gene end by 6 bases; junction bases not matched to a gene: 10. There are 15 residues in the CDR3. The CDR3 DNA reads as TGTGCCAGCAGCCACTACAGGGGACCCCTCCCTGAAGCTTTCTTT. Its protein is CASSHYRGPLPEAFF.

The CDR3 protein is CASSSRGFYGYTF. For the CDR3, the DNA is TGTGCCAGCAGCTCTAGAGGGTTTTATGGCTACACCTTC. The chain has TRBV7-2 and TRBJ1-2; the D is unclear. The CDR3 spans 13 residues. The V gene's germline CDR1 is SGHTA and CDR2 FQGNSA. V gave up 4 bases and J gave up 5 bases, with 11 bases separating them.

The chain employs TRBV4-2 and TRBJ2-1; 10 nucleotides match TRBD1. With V trimmed by 0 bases and J by 3 bases, 2 bases remained unmatched. Germline V gene data show CDR1 as LGHNA and CDR2 as YNFKEQ. The CDR3 is made up of 16 amino acids. CDR3 in DNA: TGTGCCAGCAGCCAAGACCGGGACAGGGGCTACAATGAGCAGTTCTTC. Its protein product is CASSQDRDRGYNEQFF.

This chain connects TRBV7-8 to TRBJ2-3, with a possible D match to TRBD2 (7 bases). V gave up 4 bases and J gave up 3 bases, with 23 bases separating them. The germline V gene encodes CDR1 SGHVS and CDR2 FQNEAQ. CDR3 length: 18 residues. The CDR3: CASSSAAKRGGPTDTQYF. CDR3 coding DNA: TGTGCCAGCAGCTCCGCCGCAAAAAGGGGGGGCCCGACAGATACGCAGTATTTT.

The J gene is TRBJ1-1, the V gene TRBV7-9; 7 bases match TRBD1. Trimming took 3 bases from V and 6 from J; bases not matched to a gene: 4. The CDR3 runs 13 residues. The germline V gene has CDR1 SEHNR and CDR2 FQNEAQ (reference sequence). This CDR3 reads CASSLSGTAEAFF. Here the CDR3 DNA reads TGTGCCAGCAGCTTGTCCGGGACAGCTGAAGCTTTCTTT. Complete variable domain (other parts from reference TRBV7-9 and TRBJ1-1): DTGVSQNPRHKITKRGQNVTFRCDPISEHNRLYWYRQTLGQGPEFLTYFQNEAQLEKSRLLSDRFSAERPKGSFSTLEIQRTEQGDSAMYLCASSLSGTAEAFFGQGTRLTVV.

V usage is TRBV7-9 and J usage is TRBJ2-3; 9 positions agree with TRBD2. The CDR3 loop spans 15 amino acids. Germline V gene data show CDR1 as SEHNR and CDR2 as FQNEAQ (reference sequence). V lost 5 bases, J lost 3 bases, and 6 bases stayed unmatched. The DNA of the CDR3 is TGTGCCAGCAGCCCCAGCGGGGGGACTACAGATACGCAGTATTTT. This encodes CASSPSGGTTDTQYF.

This clone has just a few counts. CDR3 bases: TGCGCCAGCAGCCAAGATACCGGGACAGCCCGTGGAAACACCATATATTTT. Its protein product is CASSQDTGTARGNTIYF. The chain couples TRBV4-3 to TRBJ1-3, with 7 positions matching TRBD1. Germline lookup yields CDR1 LGHNA and CDR2 YSLEER. Germline trimming cut 0 bases from V and 3 bases from J; bases unmatched to any gene: 8. The CDR3 spans 17 residues.